The clone carrying this T cell receptor (beta chain) has a handful of counts. The target antigen is unknown. Trimming stripped 2 bases from V and 0 bases from J, with 17 bases between. Germline CDR1 SGHRS, CDR2 YFSETQ. The CDR3 loop spans 17 amino acids. Time point given: pre-sensitization, week 0. Stated treatment: therapeutic diphenylcyclopropenone sensitization with weekly scalp DPC. Researchers sampled blood before each patch test went on. TCRdb recomputed calls from the RACE reads with MiXCR, one row per CDR3 protein. This sample has more than 100,000 distinct CDR3 sequences, with approximately 13% found just once. These data come from a study of human T cells and chemical hapten exposure. Study at large: Sensitization applied 2% DPC to about 2 cm by about 2 cm of upper inner arm skin. Mainly, slight library volume differences in the pool made TCR yields vary. Overall study results and limits: Sensitizing to DPC left TCRs with a frequency above 1 in 1000 unaltered.

This rearrangement joins TRBV5-1 to TRBJ1-1; D is undetermined. The origin of this receptor is a woman aged 18-29 years with alopecia areata. Some clones in this sample may be carry-over from other donors' samples. Here the sequenced sample was whole blood, taken in connection with sensitization to the hapten diphenylcyclopropenone (DPC). This chain's CDR3 is CASSLHSRTLMNTEAFF. CDR3 nucleotides: TGCGCCAGCAGCTTACATTCCCGGACGCTAATGAACACTGAAGCTTTCTTT. The full variable domain, completed using reference TRBV5-1 and TRBJ1-1, is KAGVTQTPRYLIKTRGQQVTLSCSPISGHRSVSWYQQTPGQGLQFLFEYFSETQRNKGNFPGRFSGRQFSNSRSEMNVSTLELGDSALYLCASSLHSRTLMNTEAFFGQGTRLTVV.